Here is one TCR beta chain with its context. Its cognate antigen is unknown. This specimen belongs to a study of shared clonotypes between healthy human individuals. The wider study: The cohort comprised a couple of women and a few men. Their ages spanned 18 to 49 years. Study-wide points: Rarefaction gave evidence that sorted-subset sequencing remained incomplete despite large depth. Estimated richness was generally greater in naive than memory subsets.

The CDR3 length is 14 residues. The V gene end was trimmed by 4 bases and the J gene end by 2 bases; junction bases not matched to a gene: 5. The germline V gene has CDR1 SGHNT and CDR2 YYREEE (reference sequence). TCRdb keeps only in-frame clones here, not all; method: immunoSEQ multiplex PCR. The data contain a few million clones, approximately 94% of them seen just once; the ten biggest clones take up roughly 0.15%. The chain is built from TRBV5-4 and TRBJ1-2, with 7 bases identical to TRBD1. Sequencing was done on a sample of naive CD4+ T cells sorted from blood. As for subset: CD45RA+ positively selected. The clonotype originates from a man aged 18 to 35 in good health. The CDR3 DNA reads as TGTGCCAGCAGCAGCCGACAGGGAAACTATGGCTACACCTTC. Translated, it gives CASSSRQGNYGYTF.